These 28 T cell receptor beta chains came from one sample sequenced in a study of blood T cell repertoires in COVID-19. The assay was immunoSEQ multiplex PCR, and TCRdb's table has in-frame clones only and misses some. The sample holds some 190,000 clones, approximately 83% seen once. The sample consisted of peripheral blood. The receptors derive from a man in his fifties or sixties with acute or convalescent COVID-19.

This chain links TRBV29-1 with TRBJ2-5, with a weak D call TRBD1 (5 bases). This CDR3 is 12 amino acids long. In germline, CDR1 is SQVTM, CDR2 ANQGSEA. The ends were cut back, 4 bases at V and 5 bases at J, with 11 bases in the middle. The CDR3 region is CSVARQGETQYF. CDR3 sequence (DNA): TGCAGCGTTGCTCGGCAGGGCGAGACCCAGTACTTC.

This chain connects TRBV19 to TRBJ2-7; D possibly corresponds to TRBD1 (5 bases). Deletions cut 1 base from V and 4 bases from J, with 20 bases between. Per germline, CDR1 LNHDA and CDR2 SQIVND (reference sequence). The CDR3 is 17 residues long. In DNA form, the CDR3 reads TGTGCCAGTAGTATAGCTGCCCCCAGGACACCGATATACGAGCAGTACTTC. It is translated as CASSIAAPRTPIYEQYF.

This clone occurred once. The genes are TRBV11-2 and TRBJ1-1; TRBD1 matches 7 bases. The CDR3 runs to 14 residues. The trim removed 3 bases at V and 1 base at J, leaving 2 bases unmatched. Per the germline V gene, CDR1 is SGHAT and CDR2 is FQNNGV. In DNA, the CDR3 is TGTGCCAGCAGCTTCGGACAGGCGAACACTGAAGCTTTCTTT. It translates to CASSFGQANTEAFF.

This chain links TRBV28 with TRBJ1-5; D possibly corresponds to TRBD1 (5 bases). Germline V gene data show CDR1 as MDHEN and CDR2 as SYDVKM. The V end lost 4 bases, the J end lost 6 bases, and 13 bases lay between the germline ends. The CDR3 has 14 residues. The CDR3 loop reads CASSSAPDSQPQHF. Here the CDR3 DNA reads TGTGCCAGCAGTTCAGCCCCCGACAGTCAGCCCCAGCATTTT.

This chain uses TRBV30 with TRBJ2-1; 15 bases map to TRBD2. The V gene's germline CDR1 is GTSNPN and CDR2 SVGIG (reference sequence). Germline trimming cut 4 bases from V and 3 bases from J; bases unmatched to any gene: 13. The CDR3 extends over 19 amino acids. The CDR3 region is CAWTHPGLAGGHRYNEQFF. CDR3 nucleotides: TGTGCCTGGACCCACCCGGGACTAGCGGGAGGCCATCGCTACAATGAGCAGTTCTTC.

The rearrangement joins TRBV15 to TRBJ2-7, with 9 positions matching TRBD2. Germline CDR1 LNHNV, CDR2 YYDKDF (reference sequence). V shed 1 base, J shed 0 bases, and the junction held 1 base outside the gene matches. This CDR3 has 15 amino acids. The CDR3 here is CATSRVSGSSYEQYF. CDR3 nucleotides: TGTGCCACCAGCAGAGTTAGCGGGAGCTCCTACGAGCAGTACTTC.

The V call is TRBV19, the J call TRBJ1-1; D is possibly TRBD1 (5 bases). The CDR3 has 16 residues. From germline, CDR1 is LNHDA and CDR2 SQIVND (reference sequence). Trimming pared 11 bases from V and 0 bases from J, leaving 22 bases between. CDR3 sequence: CAARADRQSMNTEAFF. In DNA form, the CDR3 reads TGTGCCGCCCGCGCGGACCGACAGAGCATGAACACTGAAGCTTTCTTT.

This clone was detected a few times. The CDR3 region has the DNA TGTGCCAGCAGCCAAGATAAAAAGCGGGACCGCACAGATACGCAGTATTTT. Protein sequence: CASSQDKKRDRTDTQYF. The V gene is TRBV3-1 (or the pseudogene TRBV3-2), the J gene TRBJ2-3; 7 bases are shared with TRBD2. The CDR3 has 17 amino acids. CDR1 and CDR2 from the germline V gene are LGHDT and YNNKEL (reference sequence). V shed 0 bases and J 1 base; nucleotides not matched to a gene: 7.

This chain links TRBV9 with TRBJ2-7; 7 nucleotides line up with TRBD1. This CDR3 is 15 amino acids long. The junction had 14 bases not matched to a gene; V was cut back by 4 bases and J by 7 bases. Germline CDR1 SGDLS, CDR2 YYNGEE. CDR3 nucleotides: TGTGCCAGCAGCTTCCGGGGACAGCCTCAAGGGGAGCAGTACTTC. Translating it yields CASSFRGQPQGEQYF. The variable domain in full, completed from reference TRBV9 and TRBJ2-7, reads DSGVTQTPKHLITATGQRVTLRCSPRSGDLSVYWYQQSLDQGLQFLIQYYNGEERAKGNILERFSAQQFPDLHSELNLSSLELGDSALYFCASSFRGQPQGEQYFGPGTRLTVT.

This chain uses TRBV11-2 with TRBJ1-5; D is unclear. V lost 0 bases and J 7 bases, leaving 7 bases between the germline ends. Germline CDR1 reads SGHAT; CDR2 reads FQNNGV. The CDR3 loop spans 13 amino acids. The CDR3 loop is CASSLDREQPQHF. The CDR3 DNA sequence: TGTGCCAGCAGCTTAGATCGAGAGCAGCCCCAGCATTTT.

This chain links TRBV19 with TRBJ1-4; D not resolved. V was pared by 6 bases and J by 3 bases, with 14 bases between. The CDR3 contains 15 residues. The germline gives CDR1 LNHDA, CDR2 SQIVND (reference sequence). CDR3 region: CASSARSVANEKLFF. The DNA of the CDR3 is TGTGCCAGTAGCGCCAGGTCTGTGGCTAATGAAAAACTGTTTTTT.

The chain combines TRBV4-1 with TRBJ1-3; D not resolved. Germline-derived CDR1 and CDR2 are MGHRA and YSYEKL. The CDR3 is 17 residues long. The germline V and J ends were trimmed by 3 bases and 0 bases, with 15 bases remaining between them. For the CDR3, the DNA is TGCGCCAGCAGCCACGAAGCTCCACGGGACTCTGGAAACACCATATATTTT. It specifies CASSHEAPRDSGNTIYF.

Here the CDR3 reads CASSFRVAGELFF. Here the CDR3 DNA reads TGTGCCAGTAGTTTCAGGGTGGCCGGGGAGCTGTTTTTT. J is TRBJ2-2 and V is TRBV19, with D tentatively TRBD1 (5 bases). The V end was cut by 5 bases, the J end by 6 bases, with 10 bases between. Germline V CDR1 and CDR2: LNHDA, SQIVND (reference sequence). The CDR3 runs 13 residues.

This sequence joins TRBV5-1 and TRBJ2-5, with 8 nucleotides matching TRBD2. The V gene's germline CDR1 is SGHRS and CDR2 YFSETQ. V lost 0 bases and J lost 1; bases outside the gene matches: 2. The CDR3 loop spans 15 amino acids. The CDR3 region is CASSLDTSGQETQYF. DNA for the CDR3: TGCGCCAGCAGCTTGGATACTAGCGGCCAAGAGACCCAGTACTTC.

The gene calls are TRBV6-5 and TRBJ1-1; weak D call: TRBD1 (5 bases). Deletions cut 4 bases from V and 5 bases from J, with 17 bases between. Germline assignment: CDR1 MNHEY and CDR2 SVGAGI. CDR3 length: 15 amino acids. CDR3 region: CASSSHGGVETEAFF. The CDR3 DNA follows: TGTGCCAGCAGTTCCCACGGAGGGGTTGAGACTGAAGCTTTCTTT.

The CDR3 bases are TGTGCTTCAGGAGGGGACTATGGCTACACCTTC. Amino acid sequence: CASGGDYGYTF. The chain is built from TRBV24-1 and TRBJ1-2, with a possible D match to TRBD1 (5 bases). This CDR3 contains 11 residues. CDR1 is KGHDR and CDR2 is SFDVKD in the germline V gene.

The rearrangement uses TRBV5-4 and TRBJ2-7; 11 bases line up with TRBD2. The germline gives CDR1 SGHNT, CDR2 YYREEE (reference sequence). V was clipped by 9 bases and J by 1 base; unmatched bases: 6. This CDR3 is built from 14 residues. For the CDR3, the DNA is TGTGCCATGCGGACTAGCGGGCGTTCCTACGAGCAGTACTTC. Translation: CAMRTSGRSYEQYF.

The rearrangement uses TRBV6-5 and TRBJ2-7; 7 nucleotides align to TRBD1. V dropped 6 bases and J dropped 2; count of bases not matched to a gene: 7. The CDR3 totals 14 residues. Germline V gene data show CDR1 as MNHEY and CDR2 as SVGAGI. The CDR3 DNA reads TGTGCCAGCAGAAGGACAGGCACAACCTACGAGCAGTACTTC. This sequence encodes CASRRTGTTYEQYF.

This chain uses TRBV20-1 with TRBJ2-1; D is undetermined. The CDR3 is made up of 11 amino acids. Germline V gene data show CDR1 as DFQATT and CDR2 as SNEGSKA (reference sequence). Trimming removed 2 bases at V and 6 bases at J, with 5 bases between. The CDR3 bases are TGCAGTGCTAGACGTAGCAATGAGCAGTTCTTC. It specifies CSARRSNEQFF.

The chain links TRBV12-3 or TRBV12-4 to TRBJ1-2, with a possible D match to TRBD1 (6 bases). V shed 6 bases and J shed 5 bases, with 7 bases lying between them. The CDR3 runs to 11 residues. The CDR3 nucleotides are TGTGCCAGCAGCCAGGGGTATGGCTACACCTTC. Translated: CASSQGYGYTF.

The chain joins TRBV28 to TRBJ1-4; 7 bases are shared with TRBD1. Germline assignment: CDR1 MDHEN and CDR2 SYDVKM. V lost 2 bases and J lost 5; bases outside the gene matches: 5. This CDR3 is built from 15 residues. CDR3 sequence (DNA): TGTGCCAGCAGTTTAAAGACAGGGCACAATGAAAAACTGTTTTTT. It codes for CASSLKTGHNEKLFF. Supplemented by reference TRBV28 and TRBJ1-4, the full variable domain reads DVKVTQSSRYLVKRTGEKVFLECVQDMDHENMFWYRQDPGLGLRLIYFSYDVKMKEKGDIPEGYSVSREKKERFSLILESASTNQTSMYLCASSLKTGHNEKLFFGSGTQLSVL.

There are a few counts of this clone. The V call is TRBV5-6, the J call TRBJ2-7; D ambiguous. From germline, CDR1 is SGHDT and CDR2 YYEEEE. The V gene lost 0 bases and the J gene lost 3 bases, with 10 bases spanning the gap. The CDR3 has 14 residues. CDR3 loop: CASSLGATVYEQYF. In DNA form, the CDR3 reads TGTGCCAGCAGCTTGGGGGCCACGGTCTACGAGCAGTACTTC.

The V call is TRBV5-1, the J call TRBJ2-5; 7 bases fit TRBD1. The CDR3 has 14 amino acids. CDR1 and CDR2 from the germline V gene are SGHRS and YFSETQ. The junction had 3 bases not matched to a gene; V was cut back by 2 bases and J by 2 bases. The chain's CDR3 is CASSLGGQQETQYF. The CDR3 DNA sequence: TGCGCCAGCAGCTTAGGGGGACAGCAAGAGACCCAGTACTTC.

This clone was counted only a few times. The chain carries TRBV6-5 and TRBJ1-1, with D unresolved. Trimming took off 8 bases at V and 1 base at J, with 11 bases between the two ends. Germline-derived CDR1 and CDR2 are MNHEY and SVGAGI. The CDR3 runs to 13 residues. The CDR3 here is CASRAAPNTEAFF. CDR3 in DNA: TGTGCCAGCCGCGCGGCTCCGAACACTGAAGCTTTCTTT.

This clone was seen only once. The chain combines TRBV5-1 with TRBJ1-2; D uncertain. CDR1 is SGHRS, CDR2 YFSETQ, per germline. This CDR3 spans 13 amino acids. V was pared by 4 bases and J by 6 bases, with 13 bases between. The CDR3 DNA follows: TGCGCCAGCAGCCCGGCCGGGGTAGATGGCTACACCTTC. Translation gives CASSPAGVDGYTF.

This rearrangement joins TRBV2 to TRBJ2-3; weak D call: TRBD1 (5 bases). Germline V lookup: CDR1 SNHLY, CDR2 FYNNEI. The V end was cut by 4 bases, the J end by 3 bases, with 14 bases between. The CDR3 spans 15 residues. DNA for the CDR3: TGTGCCAGCAGTGGGCGCCAGGGCATAACAGATACGCAGTATTTT. Residues: CASSGRQGITDTQYF.

In its sample, this clone was seen a few times. The V gene is TRBV11-2, the J gene TRBJ1-4; 7 bases align to TRBD1. Trimming cost V 0 bases and J 0 bases; bases outside gene matches: 1. Germline V gene lookup returns CDR1 SGHAT and CDR2 FQNNGV. The CDR3 runs to 16 residues. The CDR3, as DNA: TGTGCCAGCAGCTTAGATGGACAGGCAACTAATGAAAAACTGTTTTTT. Its protein product is CASSLDGQATNEKLFF.

V gene TRBV28 combines with J gene TRBJ2-1; 8 bases line up with TRBD2. Trimming cost V 4 bases and J 3 bases; bases outside gene matches: 8. CDR3 length: 16 residues. The germline CDR1 and CDR2 sequences are MDHEN and SYDVKM. CDR3: CASSSSGGTLYNEQFF. CDR3 DNA sequence: TGTGCCAGCAGTTCGTCGGGGGGGACCCTCTACAATGAGCAGTTCTTC.